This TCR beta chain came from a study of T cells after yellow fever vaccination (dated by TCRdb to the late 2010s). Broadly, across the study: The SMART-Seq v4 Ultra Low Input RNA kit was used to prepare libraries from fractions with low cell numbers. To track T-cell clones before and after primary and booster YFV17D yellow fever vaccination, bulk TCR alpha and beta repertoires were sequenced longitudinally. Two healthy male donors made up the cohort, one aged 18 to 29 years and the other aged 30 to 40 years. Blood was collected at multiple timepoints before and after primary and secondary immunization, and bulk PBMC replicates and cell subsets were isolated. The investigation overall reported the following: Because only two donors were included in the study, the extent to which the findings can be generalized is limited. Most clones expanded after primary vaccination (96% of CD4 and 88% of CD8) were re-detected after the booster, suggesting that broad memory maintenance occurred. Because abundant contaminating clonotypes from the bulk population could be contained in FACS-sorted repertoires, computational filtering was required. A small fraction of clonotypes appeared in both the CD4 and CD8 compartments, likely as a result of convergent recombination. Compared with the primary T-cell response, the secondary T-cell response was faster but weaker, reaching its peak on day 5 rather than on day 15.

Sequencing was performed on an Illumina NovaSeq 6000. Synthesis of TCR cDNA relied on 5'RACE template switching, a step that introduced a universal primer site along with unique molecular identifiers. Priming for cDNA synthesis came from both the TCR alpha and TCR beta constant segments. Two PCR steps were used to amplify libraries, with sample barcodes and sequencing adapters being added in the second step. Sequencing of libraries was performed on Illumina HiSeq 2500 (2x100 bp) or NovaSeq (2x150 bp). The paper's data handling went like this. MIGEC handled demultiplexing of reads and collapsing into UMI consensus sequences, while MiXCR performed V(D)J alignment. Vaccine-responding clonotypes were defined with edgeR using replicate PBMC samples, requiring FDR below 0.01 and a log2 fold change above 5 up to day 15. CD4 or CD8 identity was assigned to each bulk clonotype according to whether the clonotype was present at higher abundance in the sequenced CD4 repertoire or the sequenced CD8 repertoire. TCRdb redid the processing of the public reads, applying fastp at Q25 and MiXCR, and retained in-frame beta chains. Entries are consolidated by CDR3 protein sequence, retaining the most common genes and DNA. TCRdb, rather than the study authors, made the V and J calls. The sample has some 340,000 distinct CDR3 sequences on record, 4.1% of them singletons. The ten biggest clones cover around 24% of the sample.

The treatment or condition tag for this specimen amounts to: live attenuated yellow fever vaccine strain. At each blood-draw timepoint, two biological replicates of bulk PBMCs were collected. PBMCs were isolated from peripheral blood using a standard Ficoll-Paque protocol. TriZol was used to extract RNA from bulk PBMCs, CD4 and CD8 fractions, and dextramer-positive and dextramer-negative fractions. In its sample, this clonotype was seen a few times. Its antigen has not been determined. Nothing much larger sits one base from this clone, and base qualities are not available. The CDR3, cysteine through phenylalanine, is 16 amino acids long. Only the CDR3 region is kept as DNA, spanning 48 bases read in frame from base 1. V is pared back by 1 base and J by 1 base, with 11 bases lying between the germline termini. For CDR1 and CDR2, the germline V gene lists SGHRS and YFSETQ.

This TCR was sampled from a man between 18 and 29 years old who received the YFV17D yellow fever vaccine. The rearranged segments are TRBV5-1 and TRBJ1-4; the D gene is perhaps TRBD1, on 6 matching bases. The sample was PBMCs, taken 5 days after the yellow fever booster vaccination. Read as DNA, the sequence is TGCGCCAGCAGCTTGAACGGGGGCGAAACTAATGAAAAACTGTTTTTT. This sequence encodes CASSLNGGETNEKLFF. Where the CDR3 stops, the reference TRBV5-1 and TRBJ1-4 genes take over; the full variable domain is KAGVTQTPRYLIKTRGQQVTLSCSPISGHRSVSWYQQTPGQGLQFLFEYFSETQRNKGNFPGRFSGRQFSNSRSEMNVSTLELGDSALYLCASSLNGGETNEKLFFGSGTQLSVL.